The 28 T cell receptor beta chains given below trace back to one sample, sequenced in a study of T cell changes during pregnancy in multiple sclerosis. Clones were read by immunoSEQ multiplex PCR, and TCRdb kept only the in-frame ones, dropping some. The sample yields 30,000 or so clones, 87% seen once. Specimen: CD8+ T cells from peripheral blood mononuclear cells, collected in the first trimester of pregnancy. The receptors originated from a female donor with multiple sclerosis, enrolled in a pregnancy study.

The rearrangement links TRBV6-4 to TRBJ2-3, with a weak D call TRBD2 (5 bases). The germline V gene encodes CDR1 MRHNA and CDR2 SNTAGT. The CDR3 is 14 residues long. V lost 4 bases and J lost 6, with 14 bases in between. The CDR3 loop reads CASSAGREGDTQYF. In nucleotides, the CDR3 is TGTGCCAGCAGTGCGGGTAGAGAGGGCGATACGCAGTATTTT.

V usage is TRBV27 and J usage is TRBJ1-2; D possibly corresponds to TRBD1 (5 bases). Germline-derived CDR1 and CDR2 are MNHEY and SMNVEV (reference sequence). CDR3 length equals 15 residues. V lost 6 bases and J lost 4, with 18 bases in between. The CDR3 loop is CASSYGRGGLYGYTF. CDR3 nucleotides: TGTGCCAGCAGCTACGGTCGGGGGGGTCTCTATGGCTACACCTTC.

The count of this clone is one. The chain is built from TRBV6-5 and TRBJ1-1; D is perhaps TRBD1 (5 bases). The CDR3 loop spans 15 amino acids. The germline CDR1 and CDR2 sequences are MNHEY and SVGAGI. V lost 2 bases, J lost 2 bases, and 12 bases lay in between. The CDR3 is CASSYLGRGNTEAFF. Here the CDR3 DNA reads TGTGCCAGCAGTTACCTGGGGAGGGGAAACACTGAAGCTTTCTTT.

The chain links TRBV6-5 to TRBJ1-6; the D is unclear. V lost 6 bases and J lost 10, with 13 bases in between. Per germline, CDR1 MNHEY and CDR2 SVGAGI. This CDR3 comprises 13 residues. The CDR3 loop reads CASRVEFGSPLHF. The CDR3 region has the DNA TGTGCCAGCAGGGTCGAATTCGGGTCACCCCTCCACTTT.

The J gene is TRBJ2-1, the V gene TRBV18; D may be TRBD2 (6 bases). The CDR3 is 15 residues long. Trimming removed 3 bases from V and 6 bases from J, with 15 bases in between. Germline loops: CDR1 KGHSH, CDR2 LQKENI. The DNA of the CDR3 is TGTGCCAGCTCACCCGCCGGGGAGGCCGGCAATGAGCAGTTCTTC. Its protein is CASSPAGEAGNEQFF. Combining the CDR3 with reference TRBV18 and TRBJ2-1 gives the whole variable domain NAGVMQNPRHLVRRRGQEARLRCSPMKGHSHVYWYRQLPEEGLKFMVYLQKENIIDESGMPKERFSAEFPKEGPSILRIQQVVRGDSAAYFCASSPAGEAGNEQFFGPGTRLTVL.

The V call is TRBV4-2, the J call TRBJ1-3; 7 nucleotides agree with TRBD1. V lost 4 bases and J lost 4; bases outside the gene matches: 7. Germline V lookup: CDR1 LGHNA, CDR2 YNFKEQ. CDR3 length: 15 amino acids. The CDR3, as DNA: TGTGCCAGCAGCCTTTACAGGGGCGAAGGAAACACCATATATTTT. Translation gives CASSLYRGEGNTIYF.

The rearrangement links TRBV6-5 to TRBJ1-1; TRBD1 aligns across 7 bases. This CDR3 spans 14 amino acids. The germline CDR1 and CDR2 sequences are MNHEY and SVGAGI. V trimming: 6 bases; J trimming: 6 bases; junction bases outside the gene matches: 10. CDR3 sequence: CASSLKQGVSEAFF. As DNA, the CDR3 is TGTGCCAGCAGCCTCAAGCAGGGGGTCTCTGAAGCTTTCTTT.

This chain uses TRBV6-5 with TRBJ2-1, with 9 bases matching TRBD2. Germline loops: CDR1 MNHEY, CDR2 SVGAGI. J gave up 8 bases and V 2 bases, and 10 bases lay outside the gene matches. The CDR3 runs to 16 residues. The CDR3: CASSYRRASGTDEQFF. The DNA for the CDR3 is TGTGCCAGCAGTTACAGGAGGGCTAGCGGGACTGATGAGCAGTTCTTC.

The CDR3 spells CASSQTLAGAHEQYF. The CDR3 nucleotides are TGTGCCAGCAGCCAAACACTAGCGGGAGCTCACGAGCAGTACTTC. The rearrangement links TRBV11-2 to TRBJ2-7; 11 nucleotides align to TRBD2. Trimming took 5 bases from V and 5 from J; bases not matched to a gene: 8. The CDR3 covers 15 residues. The germline V gene encodes CDR1 SGHAT and CDR2 FQNNGV.

The J gene is TRBJ2-3, the V gene TRBV27; TRBD2 aligns across 14 bases. Germline trimming cut 3 bases from V and 7 bases from J; bases unmatched to any gene: 6. CDR1 and CDR2 (germline): MNHEY, SMNVEV (reference sequence). This CDR3 has 16 residues. CDR3: CASSFRLAGGKNTQYF. The CDR3 nucleotides read TGTGCCAGCAGTTTCCGACTAGCGGGGGGGAAGAATACGCAGTATTTT.

This chain links TRBV13 with TRBJ2-1, with D possibly being TRBD2 (6 bases). The ends were cut back, 4 bases at V and 7 bases at J, with 20 bases in the middle. Germline V gives CDR1 PRHDT, CDR2 FYEKMQ (reference sequence). The CDR3 loop spans 16 amino acids. CDR3 residues: CASSSMEYGSANEQFF. The CDR3 DNA sequence: TGTGCCAGCAGCTCAATGGAGTACGGGAGTGCTAATGAGCAGTTCTTC.

V is TRBV19 and J is TRBJ2-1, with D maybe TRBD2 (6 bases). This CDR3 has 15 residues. CDR1 and CDR2 from the germline V gene are LNHDA and SQIVND (reference sequence). The V and J ends lost 0 bases and 2 bases respectively, with 8 bases between them. CDR3 nucleotides: TGTGCCAGTAGTATAGAACTAGCCACCTACAATGAGCAGTTCTTC. It is translated as CASSIELATYNEQFF.

This chain joins TRBV30 and TRBJ2-7; D is perhaps TRBD2 (6 bases). The V gene lost 0 bases and the J gene lost 0 bases, with 12 bases spanning the gap. CDR1 GTSNPN and CDR2 SVGIG come from the germline V gene (reference sequence). The length of the CDR3 is 15 residues. In DNA form, the CDR3 reads TGTGCCTGGAGTGTATGGGACTTGAGCTCCTACGAGCAGTACTTC. Amino acid sequence: CAWSVWDLSSYEQYF.

This clone has a count of ten or more. The V call is TRBV6-1, the J call TRBJ2-7; tentatively, D is TRBD1 (5 bases). V lost 0 bases and J 0 bases, leaving 9 bases between the germline ends. The germline gives CDR1 MNHNS, CDR2 SASEGT. This CDR3 comprises 15 residues. The CDR3 protein is CASSEAQGSSYEQYF. The CDR3 DNA reads TGTGCCAGCAGTGAAGCGCAGGGCAGCTCCTACGAGCAGTACTTC.

This clone has at least ten counts. The DNA of the CDR3 is TGTGCCAGCAGCCCGGGGGGCGGCAATCAGCCCCAGCATTTT. Amino acids: CASSPGGGNQPQHF. This chain links TRBV6-1 with TRBJ1-5; a weak D match, TRBD1 (6 bases). From germline, CDR1 is MNHNS and CDR2 SASEGT. Trimming took 6 bases from V and 2 from J, leaving 11 bases between them. This CDR3 is built from 14 residues.

This chain links TRBV30 with TRBJ2-5, with a tentative D call TRBD2 (5 bases). Trimming took 1 base from V and 0 from J, leaving 15 bases between them. The CDR3 is 16 residues long. The germline CDR1 and CDR2 sequences are GTSNPN and SVGIG (reference sequence). CDR3 sequence: CAWSEGVEMYQETQYF. CDR3 bases: TGTGCCTGGAGTGAGGGAGTAGAGATGTACCAAGAGACCCAGTACTTC.

J is TRBJ1-2 and V is TRBV10-3; D might be TRBD1 (5 bases). Trimming removed 3 bases at V and 4 bases at J, with 18 bases between. CDR1 is ENHRY and CDR2 is SYGVKD in the germline V gene. The CDR3 has 16 amino acids. CDR3: CAISDLMIDSLYGYTF. In nucleotides, the CDR3 is TGTGCCATCAGTGATCTAATGATCGACAGCCTCTATGGCTACACCTTC.

V usage is TRBV4-2 and J usage is TRBJ2-7, with a possible D match to TRBD2 (6 bases). Per the germline V gene, CDR1 is LGHNA and CDR2 is YNFKEQ. The CDR3 spans 15 residues. The V end was cut by 1 base, the J end by 5 bases, with 15 bases between. CDR3 in amino acids: CASSQVVGSGHEQYF. Here the CDR3 DNA reads TGTGCCAGCAGCCAAGTAGTCGGGAGTGGGCACGAGCAGTACTTC.

The chain links TRBV30 to TRBJ2-7; a weak D match, TRBD2 (5 bases). CDR1 GTSNPN and CDR2 SVGIG come from the germline V gene (reference sequence). V was pared by 5 bases and J by 5 bases, with 16 bases between. The CDR3 has 13 amino acids. The CDR3, as DNA: TGTGCCTGGGCTCTTGGGTCGACTAACGAGCAGTACTTC. Amino acids: CAWALGSTNEQYF.

The chain joins TRBV7-3 to TRBJ2-1; D gene uncertain. The germline V gene has CDR1 SGHTA and CDR2 FQGTGA. Trimming took off 4 bases at V and 2 bases at J, with 15 bases between the two ends. CDR3 length: 16 amino acids. The CDR3 is CASSSLPLSTYNEQFF. DNA for the CDR3: TGTGCCAGCAGCTCCTTGCCGCTATCTACCTACAATGAGCAGTTCTTC.

V is TRBV5-4 and J is TRBJ2-2, with D hard to call. This CDR3 is built from 15 residues. Germline V lookup: CDR1 SGHNT, CDR2 YYREEE (reference sequence). Trimming left V 4 bases short and J 6 bases short, with 16 bases between. In nucleotides, the CDR3 is TGTGCCAGCAGCCCCCGCCCGTCGGTCGCCGGGGAGCTGTTTTTT. Residues: CASSPRPSVAGELFF.

This clone was seen more than once but under ten times. The chain has TRBV6-4 and TRBJ2-3; 10 bases align to TRBD2. The CDR3 runs to 16 residues. V lost 0 bases to trimming and J lost 4 bases; unmatched junction nucleotides: 4. CDR1 and CDR2 from the germline V gene are MRHNA and SNTAGT. The CDR3 loop reads CASSDSSGGAPDTQYF. The CDR3 DNA sequence: TGTGCCAGCAGTGACTCGAGCGGGGGGGCTCCAGATACGCAGTATTTT.

The V gene is TRBV5-5, the J gene TRBJ1-1; tentatively, D is TRBD1 (5 bases). The CDR3 sequence is 15 residues long. Germline CDR1 is SGHKS and CDR2 is YYEKEE (reference sequence). V was cut by 0 bases and J by 1 base, with 10 bases left in between. CDR3 region: CASSLVEGWNTEAFF. DNA of the CDR3: TGTGCCAGCAGCTTGGTGGAGGGGTGGAACACTGAAGCTTTCTTT.

Note on this clone: Within the sample, other DNA sequences also encode this same CDR3. The V and J genes are TRBV18 and TRBJ2-7; tentative D call: TRBD1 (5 bases). Germline values: CDR1 KGHSH, CDR2 LQKENI. CDR3 length: 14 amino acids. Trimming left V 3 bases short and J 5 bases short, with 14 bases between. The CDR3 loop is CASSPLDSLHEQYF. CDR3 nucleotides: TGTGCCAGCTCACCGCTAGACAGTTTACACGAGCAGTACTTC.

The J gene is TRBJ2-3, the V gene TRBV4-3, with 9 bases lining up with TRBD1. Germline V CDR1 and CDR2: LGHNA, YSLEER. The CDR3 consists of 17 residues. Trimming cost V 2 bases and J 1 base; bases outside gene matches: 7. The CDR3 DNA reads as TGCGCCAGCAGCCAACGACAGGGGGTTAGAGGCACAGATACGCAGTATTTT. Translating it yields CASSQRQGVRGTDTQYF.

In the case of this clone: Additional DNA sequences in this sample encode the identical CDR3. The genes are TRBV7-3 and TRBJ2-1, with 10 bases aligning to TRBD2. Trimming at V came to 2 bases and at J to 1 base, leaving 11 bases not matched to a gene. The germline V gene encodes CDR1 SGHTA and CDR2 FQGTGA. This CDR3 has 19 residues. The CDR3 DNA is TGTGCCAGCAGCTTAGGTTTAGCGGGGGGATATGGTTCCTACAATGAGCAGTTCTTC. Its protein is CASSLGLAGGYGSYNEQFF.

This clone was found a few times. The rearrangement links TRBV7-9 to TRBJ2-2; D not resolved. The CDR3 spans 14 residues. The germline V and J ends were trimmed by 5 bases and 6 bases, with 13 bases remaining between them. Looked up from germline, CDR1 is SEHNR and CDR2 is FQNEAQ (reference sequence). CDR3 residues: CASSPLLPAGELFF. Here the CDR3 DNA reads TGTGCCAGCAGCCCGCTACTACCGGCCGGGGAGCTGTTTTTT.

The chain uses TRBV18 and TRBJ2-3, with TRBD2 matching over 7 bases. After removal of 2 bases from V and 2 bases from J, the junction contained 10 bases not matched to a gene. CDR3 length equals 17 residues. CDR1 is KGHSH and CDR2 is LQKENI in the germline V gene. CDR3 in amino acids: CASSPFPSGGTTDTQYF. CDR3 DNA sequence: TGTGCCAGCTCACCATTTCCTAGCGGAGGGACCACAGATACGCAGTATTTT.